This T cell receptor beta chain was recorded in a study of cytomegalovirus exposure and HLA in healthy donors. It was with 60 Vbeta and 13 Jbeta primers that the PCR ran. Profiled with immunoSEQ multiplex PCR; TCRdb holds only in-frame clones, not every one. The sample holds over 150,000 clones, 75% to 90% seen once. With V trimmed by 4 bases and J by 8 bases, 8 bases remained unmatched. The CDR3 loop spans 14 amino acids. The germline V gene encodes CDR1 SGDLS and CDR2 YYNGEE. The chain combines TRBV9 with TRBJ2-1; TRBD2 matches at 8 bases. The source material was PBMCs. This TCR was sampled from a boy younger than 10 in good health and CMV-seronegative. CDR3 region: CASSPGGLVDEQFF. The CDR3 nucleotides read TGTGCCAGCAGCCCGGGGGGACTAGTGGATGAGCAGTTCTTC.